In its sample, the clone carrying this T cell receptor (beta chain) was seen a few times. Its antigen is not identified. The protocol was immunoSEQ multiplex PCR, while the TCRdb copy is restricted to in-frame clones and leaves out a portion. The table lists roughly 700 clones, 21% of them singletons. Free of atypia, the adjacent lung was collected at least 2 cm away from the tumor margin. The sample comes from a study of T cells in localized non-small cell lung cancer. Overall study findings and caveats: T cell clonality was highest in uninvolved adjacent lung, above tumor. Prolonged overall survival went with higher T cell density in the blood.

Germline CDR1 MNHGY, CDR2 SAAAGT. The CDR3 is made up of 16 amino acids. V shed 2 bases and J 2 bases; nucleotides not matched to a gene: 7. The chain has TRBV6-8 and TRBJ2-3, with TRBD1 matching 7 bases. This sequence originates from a female donor at least 60 years old with stage II lung adenocarcinoma. The sample here was normal lung tissue next to the tumor, taken before any cancer treatment. DNA of the CDR3: TGTGCCAGCAGTTACGGCCCGACAGGGAACACAGATACGCAGTATTTT. This encodes CASSYGPTGNTDTQYF.